This entry lists 24 T cell receptor beta chains sequenced from one sample in a study of shared clonotypes between healthy human individuals. This table comes from immunoSEQ multiplex PCR, and its TCRdb copy is limited to in-frame clones, with some not included. The repertoire includes around 2.1 million clones, 93% of them detected once, and under 2% sits in the top ten. The naive CD8 subset, CD45RO-negative cells positively selected for CCR7, excluded terminally differentiated effector memory CD45RA+ cells. The sequenced sample was naive CD8+ T cells from PBMCs. Every receptor here comes from a man younger than 35 in good health. Some clones in this sample may be carry-over from other donors' samples.

J is TRBJ2-7 and V is TRBV4-2; D is perhaps TRBD1 or TRBD2 (5 bases each). The length of the CDR3 is 13 residues. The germline V gene has CDR1 LGHNA and CDR2 YNFKEQ. V lost 2 bases and J lost 6, with 11 bases in between. The CDR3 reads CASSQSGAGEQYF. The CDR3 region has the DNA TGTGCCAGCAGCCAATCCGGGGCCGGCGAGCAGTACTTC.

The rearrangement uses TRBV28 and TRBJ2-7; TRBD1 agrees at 11 bases. Germline V gene lookup returns CDR1 MDHEN and CDR2 SYDVKM. This CDR3 is built from 14 residues. V was pared by 6 bases and J by 5 bases, with 6 bases of the junction left unmatched. CDR3 DNA sequence: TGTGCCAGCAGCCTTGAGGGACAGGGGGACGAGCAGTACTTC. This sequence encodes CASSLEGQGDEQYF.

The V gene is TRBV14, the J gene TRBJ1-3; D not resolved. Germline CDR1 reads SGHDN; CDR2 reads FVKESK. Trimming pared 4 bases from V and 3 bases from J, leaving 7 bases between. This CDR3 comprises 13 residues. This CDR3 reads CASSPFIGNTIYF. DNA of the CDR3: TGTGCCAGCAGCCCATTTATTGGAAACACCATATATTTT.

This chain uses TRBV6-1 with TRBJ1-1; 7 positions agree with TRBD1. V dropped 7 bases and J dropped 0; count of bases not matched to a gene: 2. The CDR3 is 13 residues long. Looked up from germline, CDR1 is MNHNS and CDR2 is SASEGT. As DNA, the CDR3 is TGTGCCAGCAAGGACAGGATGAACACTGAAGCTTTCTTT. It codes for CASKDRMNTEAFF.

The chain joins TRBV7-9 to TRBJ2-7; maybe TRBD1 (6 bases). Germline CDR1 reads SEHNR; CDR2 reads FQNEAQ (reference sequence). The CDR3 loop spans 14 amino acids. V was pared by 7 bases and J by 2 bases, with 15 bases between. CDR3 residues: CASTIPGATYEQYF. In DNA form, the CDR3 reads TGTGCCAGCACCATTCCAGGGGCGACCTACGAGCAGTACTTC.

The CDR3 reads CASSSAEGDTEAFF. CDR3 bases: TGTGCCAGCAGTTCCGCCGAGGGCGACACTGAAGCTTTCTTT. The rearrangement links TRBV27 to TRBJ1-1; no definite D call. Germline V CDR1 and CDR2: MNHEY, SMNVEV (reference sequence). The CDR3 is 14 amino acids. Trimming cost V 4 bases and J 3 bases, with 12 bases left between them.

The V call is TRBV7-9, the J call TRBJ1-4; TRBD1 agrees at 8 bases. Per the germline V gene, CDR1 is SEHNR and CDR2 is FQNEAQ (reference sequence). The J segment lost 3 bases and the V segment lost 2 bases, leaving 5 bases of the junction unmatched. The CDR3 sequence is 16 residues long. The CDR3 spells CASSLREDRANEKLFF. The CDR3 bases are TGTGCCAGCAGCTTAAGAGAGGACAGGGCTAATGAAAAACTGTTTTTT.

This sequence joins TRBV28 and TRBJ1-4, with 8 nucleotides matching TRBD1. The CDR3 extends over 15 amino acids. Per the germline V gene, CDR1 is MDHEN and CDR2 is SYDVKM. Trimming at V came to 5 bases and at J to 8 bases, leaving 10 bases not matched to a gene. The CDR3 is CASSTDRDYNEKLFF. DNA for the CDR3: TGTGCCAGCAGTACGGACAGGGACTATAACGAAAAACTGTTTTTT.

This rearrangement joins TRBV30 to TRBJ2-7; 7 bases match TRBD2. Germline-derived CDR1 and CDR2 are GTSNPN and SVGIG (reference sequence). Trimming removed 1 base from V and 4 bases from J; junction bases left unmatched: 13. CDR3 length: 16 residues. The DNA of the CDR3 is TGTGCCTGGAGTGGTTTGGGGCCGGGAGGAAAATACGAGCAGTACTTC. Encoded protein: CAWSGLGPGGKYEQYF.

This chain connects TRBV7-6 to TRBJ2-7; 7 bases match TRBD2. Per the germline V gene, CDR1 is SGHVS and CDR2 is FNYEAQ. The trim removed 2 bases at V and 4 bases at J, leaving 14 bases unmatched. This CDR3 contains 17 residues. The CDR3 sequence is CASSLLSGSGRMYEQYF. CDR3 nucleotides: TGTGCCAGCAGCTTACTAAGCGGCTCCGGGAGGATGTACGAGCAGTACTTC.

J is TRBJ2-7 and V is TRBV28; TRBD1 aligns across 9 bases. Losses at the gene ends were 2 bases for V and 0 bases for J; bases not matched to a gene: 2. Germline V gene sequence: CDR1 MDHEN, CDR2 SYDVKM. This CDR3 is built from 15 residues. CDR3 in amino acids: CASSLRTGVSYEQYF. CDR3 in DNA: TGTGCCAGCAGTTTAAGGACAGGGGTCTCCTACGAGCAGTACTTC.

This clone was observed once. This sequence joins TRBV14 and TRBJ1-2; D is ambiguous. V was cut by 2 bases and J by 6 bases, with 16 bases left in between. Germline V gene data show CDR1 as SGHDN and CDR2 as FVKESK. This CDR3 has 15 amino acids. CDR3 nucleotide sequence: TGTGCCAGCAGCCAAACGATTGGAAAAGCTGATGGCTACACCTTC. It encodes CASSQTIGKADGYTF.

This chain links TRBV6-5 with TRBJ1-5; unclear D gene. Germline V gene sequence: CDR1 MNHEY, CDR2 SVGAGI. The CDR3 runs to 14 residues. With 6 bases removed from V and 6 bases from J, the gap between germline ends came to 15 bases. CDR3 protein: CASRKSGFGQPQHF. CDR3 DNA sequence: TGTGCCAGCAGAAAAAGCGGTTTTGGTCAGCCCCAGCATTTT.

This chain uses TRBV7-9 with TRBJ1-2, with D possibly matching TRBD1 (6 bases). V lost 5 bases and J lost 2, with 9 bases in between. The CDR3 has 13 residues. CDR1 is SEHNR, CDR2 FQNEAQ, per germline (reference sequence). The CDR3 coding sequence is TGTGCCAGCAGCATACAGGGCAACTATGGCTACACCTTC. Translating it yields CASSIQGNYGYTF.

This rearrangement joins TRBV19 to TRBJ2-7, with 9 bases fitting TRBD2. The CDR3 is made up of 14 amino acids. Unmatched junction bases numbered 8, after V lost 6 bases and J lost 5 bases. Germline assignment: CDR1 LNHDA and CDR2 SQIVND (reference sequence). The CDR3 DNA reads TGTGCCAGTAGGATTAGCGGGAGAGGCAACGAGCAGTACTTC. Protein product: CASRISGRGNEQYF. Full variable domain (rest looked up from reference TRBV19 and TRBJ2-7): DGGITQSPKYLFRKEGQNVTLSCEQNLNHDAMYWYRQDPGQGLRLIYYSQIVNDFQKGDIAEGYSVSREKKESFPLTVTSAQKNPTAFYLCASRISGRGNEQYFGPGTRLTVT.

A word on this clone: One end of the junction varies from germline; a read error may be responsible. The gene calls are TRBV6-1 and TRBJ1-2, with D possibly being TRBD1 (5 bases). The V gene's germline CDR1 is MNHNS and CDR2 SASEGT. This CDR3 is 12 amino acids long. CDR3 DNA: TGTGCCAGCAGTGAAGCGCTAGACAGTTGTATATTC. Protein sequence: CASSEALDSCIF.

A note on this clone: Other nucleotide sequences in the sample specify the same CDR3. This sequence joins TRBV19 and TRBJ1-2; no clear D gene. Germline V gene data show CDR1 as LNHDA and CDR2 as SQIVND (reference sequence). The CDR3 length is 13 residues. Trimming cost V 2 bases and J 4 bases, with 8 bases left between them. CDR3 loop: CASSITGSYGYTF. As DNA, the CDR3 is TGTGCCAGTAGTATAACGGGCAGCTATGGCTACACCTTC.

The CDR3 region has the DNA TGTGCCAGCAGTGATTTGGGTAGCGGGAGGGCACCGGAGACCCAGTACTTC. Its translation is CASSDLGSGRAPETQYF. V usage is TRBV2 and J usage is TRBJ2-5, with TRBD2 identical over 11 bases. The CDR3 runs to 17 residues. The germline gives CDR1 SNHLY, CDR2 FYNNEI. With V trimmed by 3 bases and J by 5 bases, 11 bases remained unmatched.

The chain joins TRBV4-1 to TRBJ1-1; D unresolved. CDR1 and CDR2 (germline): MGHRA, YSYEKL. This CDR3 region has 14 residues. The V gene lost 0 bases and the J gene lost 4 bases, with 9 bases spanning the gap. The CDR3 protein is CASSQEGEATEAFF. Written as DNA, the CDR3 is TGCGCCAGCAGCCAAGAAGGTGAGGCCACTGAAGCTTTCTTT.

The CDR3 loop reads CAISTQEDGSTQYF. DNA for the CDR3: TGTGCCATCAGTACGCAGGAAGATGGATCTACGCAGTATTTT. V and J are TRBV10-3 and TRBJ2-3; D remains ambiguous. Trimming took off 5 bases at V and 8 bases at J, with 17 bases between the two ends. This CDR3 is 14 amino acids long. From germline, CDR1 is ENHRY and CDR2 SYGVKD.

The rearrangement links TRBV28 to TRBJ2-7; D is undetermined. V was pared by 5 bases and J by 4 bases, with 18 bases between. Germline CDR1 MDHEN, CDR2 SYDVKM. This CDR3 is built from 15 residues. The CDR3: CASSTDTLPGYEQYF. For the CDR3, the DNA is TGTGCCAGCAGTACCGACACCCTCCCTGGATACGAGCAGTACTTC.

The genes are TRBV27 and TRBJ2-7, with TRBD1 as a possible D gene (8 bases). This CDR3 spans 15 amino acids. Germline CDR1 reads MNHEY; CDR2 reads SMNVEV (reference sequence). The ends were cut back, 4 bases at V and 1 base at J, with 14 bases in the middle. The CDR3 sequence: CASSSRGDRSYEQYF. As DNA, the CDR3 is TGTGCCAGCAGTTCTCGGGGGGACAGGTCCTACGAGCAGTACTTC.

The chain carries TRBV6-6 and TRBJ1-1; D is ambiguous. Between the trimmed V and J ends, which lost 2 bases and 7 bases, there was a span of 8 bases. Per the germline V gene, CDR1 is MNHNY and CDR2 is SVGAGI (reference sequence). The CDR3 loop spans 12 amino acids. In DNA, the CDR3 is TGTGCCAGCAGTTACCCCACCGGTGAAGCTTTCTTT. This translates into CASSYPTGEAFF.

The chain couples TRBV28 to TRBJ2-1, with D possibly matching TRBD1 (5 bases). The germline V gene has CDR1 MDHEN and CDR2 SYDVKM. The CDR3 is 20 amino acids. Trimming took off 1 base at V and 7 bases at J, with 29 bases between the two ends. The CDR3 sequence: CASSLFFLVVAATAANEQFF. The DNA for the CDR3 is TGTGCCAGCAGTTTATTCTTTTTGGTTGTCGCTGCGACAGCAGCTAATGAGCAGTTCTTC.